A single sample is the source of the 5 T cell receptor beta chains below, sequenced in a study of beta chain features in type 1 diabetes. The entirety of the isolated RNA underwent reverse transcription, so expressed TCRB transcripts were sequenced. Assay used: immunoSEQ multiplex PCR; TCRdb lists only in-frame clones, some missing. The sample holds 60,000 to 75,000 clones, 59% seen once. The sequenced sample was Tregs from blood. These receptors came from a woman aged 18-29 years in good health.

This clone was seen only a few times. The genes are TRBV27 and TRBJ2-6; 7 bases agree with TRBD2. The junction had 8 bases not matched to a gene; V was cut back by 8 bases and J by 1 base. Looked up from germline, CDR1 is MNHEY and CDR2 is SMNVEV (reference sequence). This CDR3 comprises 16 residues. The DNA for the CDR3 is TGTGCCAGCGGGGCTAGCGGAATTTCTGGGGCCAACGTCCTGACTTTC. It is translated as CASGASGISGANVLTF.

The chain is built from TRBV19 and TRBJ2-3; TRBD2 is a possible D gene (6 bases). Germline assignment: CDR1 LNHDA and CDR2 SQIVND (reference sequence). Deletions cut 3 bases from V and 0 bases from J, with 10 bases between. The CDR3 is 15 residues long. The CDR3 region is CASSIGRGSTDTQYF. As DNA, the CDR3 is TGTGCCAGTAGTATCGGGCGGGGTAGCACAGATACGCAGTATTTT.

This clone was observed a few times. J is TRBJ2-3 and V is TRBV4-2; 11 bases map to TRBD2. J gave up 4 bases and V 2 bases, and 2 bases lay outside the gene matches. The V gene's germline CDR1 is LGHNA and CDR2 YNFKEQ. There are 15 residues in the CDR3. CDR3: CASSQLAGGSDTQYF. CDR3 DNA: TGTGCCAGCAGCCAACTAGCGGGAGGATCAGATACGCAGTATTTT.

V usage is TRBV7-8 and J usage is TRBJ2-3, with 7 bases that match TRBD2. The CDR3 runs 16 residues. Unmatched junction bases numbered 11, after V lost 4 bases and J lost 4 bases. Germline CDR1 and CDR2: SGHVS and FQNEAQ. The CDR3: CASSSWAGDRSDTQYF. The CDR3 DNA follows: TGTGCCAGCAGCTCTTGGGCGGGAGATCGATCAGATACGCAGTATTTT.

A few counts support this clone. The CDR3 loop is CASSIRPADTQYF. CDR3 nucleotide sequence: TGTGCCAGCAGTATCAGGCCCGCAGATACGCAGTATTTT. The chain recombines TRBV2 with TRBJ2-3; D is uncertain. With 5 bases removed from V and 4 bases from J, the gap between germline ends came to 10 bases. Germline V lookup: CDR1 SNHLY, CDR2 FYNNEI. The CDR3 consists of 13 residues.